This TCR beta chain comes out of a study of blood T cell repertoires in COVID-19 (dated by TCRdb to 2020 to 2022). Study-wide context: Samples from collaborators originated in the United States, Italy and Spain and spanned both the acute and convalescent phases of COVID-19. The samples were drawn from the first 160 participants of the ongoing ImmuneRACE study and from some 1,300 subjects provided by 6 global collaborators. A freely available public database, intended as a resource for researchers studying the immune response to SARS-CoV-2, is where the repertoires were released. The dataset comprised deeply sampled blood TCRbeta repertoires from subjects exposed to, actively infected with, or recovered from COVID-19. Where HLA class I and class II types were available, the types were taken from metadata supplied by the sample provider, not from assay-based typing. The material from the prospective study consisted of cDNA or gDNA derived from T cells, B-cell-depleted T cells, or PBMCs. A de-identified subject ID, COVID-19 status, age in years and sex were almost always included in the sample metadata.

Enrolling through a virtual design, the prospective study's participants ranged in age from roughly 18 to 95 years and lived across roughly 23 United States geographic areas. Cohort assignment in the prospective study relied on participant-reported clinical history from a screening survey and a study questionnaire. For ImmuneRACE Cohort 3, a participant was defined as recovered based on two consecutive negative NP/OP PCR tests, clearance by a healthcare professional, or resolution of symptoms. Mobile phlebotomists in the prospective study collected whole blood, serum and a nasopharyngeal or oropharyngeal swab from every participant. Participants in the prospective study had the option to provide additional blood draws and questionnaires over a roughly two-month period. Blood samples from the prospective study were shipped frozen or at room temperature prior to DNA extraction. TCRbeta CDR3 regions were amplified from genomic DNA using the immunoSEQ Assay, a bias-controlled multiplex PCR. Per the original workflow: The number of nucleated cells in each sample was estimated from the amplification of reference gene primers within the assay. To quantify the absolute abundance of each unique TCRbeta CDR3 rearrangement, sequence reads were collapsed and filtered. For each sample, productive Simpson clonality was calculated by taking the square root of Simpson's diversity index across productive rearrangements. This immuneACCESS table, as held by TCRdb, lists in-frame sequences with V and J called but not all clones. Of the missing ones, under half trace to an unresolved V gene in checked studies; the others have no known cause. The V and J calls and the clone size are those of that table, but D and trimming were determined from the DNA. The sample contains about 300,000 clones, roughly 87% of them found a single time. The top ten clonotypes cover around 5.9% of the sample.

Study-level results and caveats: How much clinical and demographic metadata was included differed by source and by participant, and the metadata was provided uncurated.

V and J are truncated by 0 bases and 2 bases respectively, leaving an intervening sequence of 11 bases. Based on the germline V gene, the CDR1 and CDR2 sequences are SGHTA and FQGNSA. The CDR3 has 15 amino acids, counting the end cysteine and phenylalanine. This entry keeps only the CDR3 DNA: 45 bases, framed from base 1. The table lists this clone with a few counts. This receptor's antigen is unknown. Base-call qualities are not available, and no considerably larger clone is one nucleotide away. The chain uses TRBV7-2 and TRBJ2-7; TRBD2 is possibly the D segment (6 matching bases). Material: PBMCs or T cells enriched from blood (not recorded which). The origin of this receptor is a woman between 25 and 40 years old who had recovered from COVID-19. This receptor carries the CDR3 CASSLAADYAYEQYF. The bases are TGTGCCAGCAGCTTAGCAGCGGACTACGCCTACGAGCAGTACTTC.